This is a list of T cell receptor beta chains from one sample in a study of cytomegalovirus exposure and HLA in healthy donors. Clones were read by immunoSEQ multiplex PCR, and TCRdb kept only the in-frame ones, dropping some. The data contain approximately 200,000 clones, approximately 80% of them singletons. The specimen was PBMCs. These receptors were obtained from a girl aged 5-17 years in good health and CMV-seronegative. Each CDR3 is given with its conserved first and last residue. The order of the fields is D gene, CDR3 length, J gene, V gene, clone size, CDR3 protein, CDR3 DNA. A D gene is named only where the DNA matches it firmly. The size of a clone is reported for some rows only, either as once, few or many, or as a class for expanded clones.

>.|15|TRBJ1-5|TRBV7-9|.
CASSSFLGGEEPQHF
TGTGCCAGCAGCTCTTTTCTTGGAGGGGAAGAGCCCCAGCATTTT
>.|14|TRBJ2-3|TRBV6-4|.
CASSDSENGDTQYF
TGTGCCAGCAGTGACTCGGAGAATGGAGATACGCAGTATTTT
>.|14|TRBJ1-3|TRBV4-2|few
CASSQANNGNTIYF
TGTGCCAGCAGCCAAGCCAACAATGGAAACACCATATATTTT
>.|16|TRBJ1-1|TRBV28|once
CASNQALRGLNTEAFF
TGTGCCAGCAATCAGGCGTTGCGGGGCTTGAACACTGAAGCTTTCTTT
>.|15|TRBJ1-1|TRBV7-2|few
CASSLLQELNTEAFF
TGTGCCAGCAGCTTACTACAGGAGCTGAACACTGAAGCTTTCTTT
>.|13|TRBJ2-5|TRBV7-2|.
CASRGTNQETQYF
TGTGCCAGCAGGGGGACAAACCAAGAGACCCAGTACTTC
>.|14|TRBJ2-2|TRBV7-3|.
CASSLPGGAGELFF
TGTGCCAGCAGCCTCCCGGGCGGGGCCGGGGAGCTGTTTTTT
>.|12|TRBJ1-5|TRBV7-9|once
CASSFLGEPQHF
TGTGCCAGCAGCTTCTTGGGCGAGCCCCAGCATTTT
>.|14|TRBJ1-1|TRBV6-1|few
CAGGALTLNTEAFF
TGTGCCGGAGGTGCCCTTACCTTGAACACTGAAGCTTTCTTT
>TRBD2|15|TRBJ2-7|TRBV11-2|.
CASSLAGTSGYEQYF
TGTGCCAGCAGCTTAGCGGGGACTAGCGGATACGAGCAGTACTTC
>TRBD1|14|TRBJ1-1|TRBV28|once
CASSLDRGQAEAFF
TGTGCCAGCAGTTTGGACAGGGGGCAGGCTGAAGCTTTCTTT
>TRBD2|15|TRBJ2-7|TRBV29-1|.
CSVGRTSGSSYEQYF
TGCAGCGTCGGTCGAACTAGCGGGAGCTCCTACGAGCAGTACTTC
>.|14|TRBJ1-1|TRBV7-2|.
CASSVLQGNTEAFF
TGTGCCAGCAGCGTATTACAGGGGAACACTGAAGCTTTCTTT
>.|15|TRBJ2-3|TRBV4-1|.
CASSQVLQVTDTQYF
TGCGCCAGCAGCCAAGTCTTACAGGTCACAGATACGCAGTATTTT
>.|14|TRBJ2-1|TRBV15|.
CATSRAGRYDEQFF
TGTGCCACCAGCAGAGCCGGTCGCTACGATGAGCAGTTCTTC
>TRBD1|20|TRBJ2-6|TRBV5-1|.
CASSLVGQGVRSSGANVLTF
TGCGCCAGCAGCCTCGTAGGACAGGGGGTACGAAGCTCTGGGGCCAACGTCCTGACTTTC
>.|13|TRBJ1-5|TRBV30|.
CAWSGGVNQPQHF
TGTGCCTGGAGTGGGGGGGTCAATCAGCCCCAGCATTTT
>.|13|TRBJ1-2|TRBV7-9|few
CASTEFANYGYTF
TGTGCCAGCACTGAGTTTGCTAACTATGGCTACACCTTC
>.|13|TRBJ2-7|TRBV5-1|.
CASSLGQVYEQYF
TGCGCCAGCAGCTTGGGACAGGTCTACGAGCAGTACTTC
>TRBD1|12|TRBJ1-4|TRBV7-9|few
CALDRGSEKLFF
TGTGCCCTGGACAGGGGGAGTGAAAAACTGTTTTTT
>TRBD2|15|TRBJ2-1|TRBV13|.
CASSFWTSGGNEQFF
TGTGCCAGCAGCTTCTGGACTAGCGGGGGTAATGAGCAGTTCTTC
>TRBD2|16|TRBJ2-7|TRBV14|.
CASSQDVGLAGYEQYF
TGTGCCAGCAGCCAAGATGTTGGACTAGCGGGCTACGAGCAGTACTTC
>.|17|TRBJ2-2|TRBV15|.
CATSRKAGSANTGELFF
TGTGCCACCAGCAGAAAAGCAGGGTCCGCGAACACCGGGGAGCTGTTTTTT
>TRBD1|14|TRBJ1-1|TRBV6-1|.
CASTPGGSARPAFF
TGTGCCAGCACCCCAGGGGGATCAGCGCGCCCAGCTTTCTTT
>.|14|TRBJ2-3|TRBV19|.
CASGGPGDTDTQYF
TGTGCCAGTGGGGGCCCCGGGGACACAGATACGCAGTATTTT
>TRBD1|14|TRBJ2-7|TRBV6-5|.
CACSRTGEGDEQYF
TGTGCCTGTTCCAGGACAGGGGAGGGGGACGAGCAGTACTTC
>.|15|TRBJ1-2|TRBV7-3|.
CASSLSSEPGYGYTF
TGTGCCAGCAGCTTGAGTAGCGAACCAGGCTATGGCTACACCTTC
>TRBD1|14|TRBJ1-2|TRBV28|.
CASSLDRAGRGYTF
TGTGCCAGCAGTCTGGACAGGGCAGGGCGCGGCTACACCTTC
>TRBD2|16|TRBJ2-1|TRBV25-1|.
CASSELAGARSDEQFF
TGTGCCAGCAGTGAACTAGCGGGAGCCCGCAGCGATGAGCAGTTCTTC
>TRBD1|15|TRBJ1-4|TRBV18|.
CASSPSRGTNEKLFF
TGTGCCAGCTCACCTTCCAGGGGGACTAATGAAAAACTGTTTTTT
>.|14|TRBJ2-3|TRBV5-1|.
CATNRGGVEDTQYF
TGCGCCACCAATAGGGGGGGAGTGGAAGATACGCAGTATTTT
>TRBD1|13|TRBJ1-1|TRBV7-3|.
CASGQGLNTEAFF
TGTGCCAGCGGACAGGGGTTGAACACTGAAGCTTTCTTT
>.|13|TRBJ2-5|TRBV27|.
CASRSAGKETQYF
TGTGCCAGCAGGTCGGCGGGGAAAGAGACCCAGTACTTC
>.|13|TRBJ1-5|TRBV7-2|.
CASSLKADQPQHF
TGTGCCAGCAGCCTTAAGGCGGATCAGCCCCAGCATTTT
>.|16|TRBJ2-3|TRBV2|.
CASSEALGVVTDTQYF
TGTGCCAGCAGTGAAGCGCTAGGGGTAGTCACAGATACGCAGTATTTT
>TRBD2|19|TRBJ2-2|TRBV6-1|.
CASSERGLLLAGDTGELFF
TGTGCCAGCAGTGAAAGGGGGTTGTTGCTAGCGGGAGACACCGGGGAGCTGTTTTTT
>TRBD1|17|TRBJ1-2|TRBV5-1|.
CASSLVSGTGGAYGYTF
TGCGCCAGCAGCTTGGTCAGTGGGACAGGGGGCGCATATGGCTACACCTTC
>.|13|TRBJ1-1|TRBV11-2|.
CASSFQGGTEAFF
TGTGCCAGCAGTTTTCAGGGTGGGACTGAAGCTTTCTTT
>.|16|TRBJ2-1|TRBV4-1|.
CASSRAVMDSYNEQFF
TGCGCCAGCAGCCGGGCCGTCATGGACTCCTACAATGAGCAGTTCTTC
>TRBD2|18|TRBJ2-3|TRBV7-6|.
CASSLEASGGTSTDTQYF
TGTGCCAGCAGCTTAGAGGCTAGCGGGGGAACTAGCACAGATACGCAGTATTTT
>.|14|TRBJ1-1|TRBV28|once
CASSFPSENTEAFF
TGTGCCAGCAGTTTCCCCTCAGAGAACACTGAAGCTTTCTTT
>TRBD1|13|TRBJ2-7|TRBV6-4|.
CADRAGLPYEQYF
TGTGCCGACAGGGCGGGCCTCCCCTACGAGCAGTACTTC
>TRBD2|14|TRBJ2-3|TRBV29-1|.
CSVGLAAGTDTQYF
TGCAGCGTGGGACTAGCGGCTGGCACAGATACGCAGTATTTT
>.|14|TRBJ2-1|TRBV6-6|.
CASSSSWGDNEQFF
TGTGCCAGCAGTTCCTCGTGGGGCGACAATGAGCAGTTCTTC
>.|15|TRBJ2-3|TRBV6-6|.
CASRNSGLYTDTQYF
TGTGCCAGCAGAAACTCGGGTCTATATACAGATACGCAGTATTTT
>.|15|TRBJ1-2|TRBV4-2|few
CASSQGSEGNYGYTF
TGTGCCAGCAGCCAAGGGTCGGAGGGTAATTACGGCTACACCTTC
>.|13|TRBJ2-1|TRBV6-1|.
CASAPGSEGEQFF
TGTGCCAGCGCCCCAGGGTCGGAGGGTGAGCAGTTCTTC
>.|14|TRBJ1-2|TRBV5-1|.
CAGSLDQGGYGYTF
TGCGCCGGCAGCTTGGATCAGGGTGGCTATGGCTACACCTTC
>TRBD2|16|TRBJ2-7|TRBV28|few
CATKASVRTSGYEQYF
TGTGCCACCAAGGCCTCCGTGAGGACTAGCGGGTACGAGCAGTACTTC
>TRBD1|15|TRBJ2-1|TRBV6-6|.
CASSYSQGAKNEQFF
TGTGCCAGCAGTTACTCGCAGGGGGCAAAAAATGAGCAGTTCTTC
>.|13|TRBJ1-2|TRBV6-1|.
CASSGNQNYGYTF
TGTGCCAGCAGTGGAAACCAGAACTATGGCTACACCTTC
>.|18|TRBJ1-1|TRBV4-3|.
CASSQVYTPGVMNTEAFF
TGCGCCAGCAGCCAAGTCTACACCCCAGGGGTTATGAACACTGAAGCTTTCTTT
>.|15|TRBJ2-7|TRBV28|.
CASSLGVGSSYEQYF
TGTGCCAGCAGTCTAGGGGTGGGCAGCTCCTACGAGCAGTACTTC
>.|14|TRBJ1-5|TRBV18|.
CASSPGQHNQPQHF
TGTGCCAGCTCACCGGGGCAGCACAATCAGCCCCAGCATTTT